This T cell receptor beta chain was documented in a study of shared clonotypes between healthy human individuals. Germline lookup yields CDR1 ENHRY and CDR2 SYGVKD. Trimming took off 6 bases at V and 5 bases at J, with 8 bases between the two ends. This CDR3 contains 12 residues. Each PCR replicate from the sorted subsets contained about 200 ng DNA, which is tens of thousands of T cell genomes. Profiling relied on immunoSEQ multiplex PCR, and the TCRdb table lists in-frame clones only, not all of them. Among a few hundred thousand clones listed, approximately 79% were seen once. This sequence joins TRBV10-3 and TRBJ2-1; the D is unclear. The clonotype was recovered from a man aged 25-40 years in good health. Sequences were obtained from memory CD4+ T cells sorted from blood. The sample's subset: CD45RA-negative fraction. The CDR3 region is CAIRNVNNEQFF. Written as DNA, the CDR3 is TGTGCCATCAGGAATGTAAACAATGAGCAGTTCTTC.